This T cell receptor beta chain was identified in a study of blood T cell repertoires in COVID-19. Whole-study context: From the United States, Italy and Spain came samples of acute and convalescent COVID-19.

The method was immunoSEQ multiplex PCR; TCRdb's version includes in-frame clones alone and lacks a portion of them. The data hold about 360,000 clones, with 75% to 90% observed a single time. Patients in Seattle were enrolled during active infection, then followed longitudinally. Per germline, CDR1 GTSNPN and CDR2 SVGIG (reference sequence). The V gene lost 5 bases and the J gene lost 2 bases, with 10 bases spanning the gap. The CDR3 is made up of 13 amino acids. This chain joins TRBV30 and TRBJ2-1; D is perhaps TRBD2 (5 bases). The clonotype comes from a woman in her sixties or seventies with COVID-19, enrolled during active disease. The specimen was peripheral blood. DNA of the CDR3: TGTGCCTGGGGGCCCGGGGCCTACAATGAGCAGTTCTTC. It translates to CAWGPGAYNEQFF.